This T cell receptor (beta chain) was captured by sequencing in a study of shared clonotypes between healthy human individuals. Concerning this clone: Its antigen is unidentified.

Method: immunoSEQ multiplex PCR; TCRdb's copy keeps in-frame clones and lacks some. Of 950,000 to 1,100,000 clones listed, approximately 80% are singletons. Unmatched junction bases numbered 5, after V lost 3 bases and J lost 2 bases. The CDR3 extends over 15 amino acids. Germline V gives CDR1 LNHDA, CDR2 SQIVND (reference sequence). Study findings and constraints: Depth was large, yet rarefaction showed that sorted-subset sequencing was incomplete. Memory subsets had estimated richness that was generally smaller than that of naive subsets.

Splitting the CD4+ cells yielded a CD45RA+ naive subset and a CD45RA-negative memory subset. Sequenced: memory CD4+ T cells from PBMCs. Subset given: CD45RA-negative fraction. The rearrangement joins TRBV19 to TRBJ2-7; 9 nucleotides agree with TRBD1. The sequence derives from a man aged 18 to 29 in good health. Some clones in this sample may be carry-over from other donors' samples. CDR3 DNA sequence: TGTGCCAGTAGTATCGGACAGGGGCCCCCCTACGAGCAGTACTTC. It encodes CASSIGQGPPYEQYF.